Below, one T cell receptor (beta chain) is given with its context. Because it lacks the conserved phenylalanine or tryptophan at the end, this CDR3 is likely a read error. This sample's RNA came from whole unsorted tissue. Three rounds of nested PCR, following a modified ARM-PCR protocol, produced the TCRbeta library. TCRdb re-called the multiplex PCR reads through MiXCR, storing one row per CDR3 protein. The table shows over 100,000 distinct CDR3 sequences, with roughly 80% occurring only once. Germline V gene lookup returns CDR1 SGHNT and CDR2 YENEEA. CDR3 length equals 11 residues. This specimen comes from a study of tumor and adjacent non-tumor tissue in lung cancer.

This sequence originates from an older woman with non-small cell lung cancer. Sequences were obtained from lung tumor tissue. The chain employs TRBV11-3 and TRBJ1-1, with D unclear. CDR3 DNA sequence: TGTGGATCGGGAACGGACACTGAAGCTTTCTTA. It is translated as CGSGTDTEAFL.